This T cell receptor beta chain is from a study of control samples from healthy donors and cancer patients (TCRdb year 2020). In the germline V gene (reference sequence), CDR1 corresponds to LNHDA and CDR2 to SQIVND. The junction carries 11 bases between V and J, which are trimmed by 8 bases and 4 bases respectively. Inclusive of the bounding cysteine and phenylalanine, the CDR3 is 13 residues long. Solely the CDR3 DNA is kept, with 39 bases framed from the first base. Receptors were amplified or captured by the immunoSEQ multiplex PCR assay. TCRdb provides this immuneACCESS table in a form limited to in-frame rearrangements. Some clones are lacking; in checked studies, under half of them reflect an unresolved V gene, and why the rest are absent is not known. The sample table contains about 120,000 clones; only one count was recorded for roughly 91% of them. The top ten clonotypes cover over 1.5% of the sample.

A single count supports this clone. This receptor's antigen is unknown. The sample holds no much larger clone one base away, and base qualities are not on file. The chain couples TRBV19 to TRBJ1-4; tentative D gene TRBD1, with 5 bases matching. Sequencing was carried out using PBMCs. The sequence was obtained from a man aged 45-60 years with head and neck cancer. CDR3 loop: CASRRDGNEKLFF. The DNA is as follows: TGTGCCAGTCGCCGGGACGGTAATGAAAAACTGTTTTTT.